This T cell receptor (beta chain) was documented in a study of cytomegalovirus exposure and HLA in healthy donors. Both 60 Vbeta primers and 13 Jbeta primers went into the PCR. Profiling relied on immunoSEQ multiplex PCR, and the TCRdb table lists in-frame clones only, not all of them. The sample holds 55,000 to 75,000 clones. With 6 bases clipped from V and 2 bases from J, the junction kept 6 bases outside the gene matches. In germline, CDR1 is LNHDA, CDR2 SQIVND (reference sequence). This CDR3 comprises 15 residues. The sequence was collected from a male donor in good health and CMV-seronegative. V and J are TRBV19 and TRBJ1-5; 8 bases map to TRBD1. Sequenced sample: PBMCs. The CDR3, as DNA: TGTGCCAGTAGGAGCGGACAGGGAGGCAATCAGCCCCAGCATTTT. Its protein product is CASRSGQGGNQPQHF.